This T cell receptor (beta chain) comes out of a study of identical twins. The CDR3 sequence is 17 residues long. The V and J ends lost 1 base and 0 bases respectively, with 10 bases between them. Germline CDR1 LNHDA, CDR2 SQIVND (reference sequence). A template switching step contributed a universal primer site, while unique molecular identifiers were present in the cDNA. TCRdb independently ran MiXCR on the 5' RACE reads; one entry per CDR3 protein. This repertoire shows around 490,000 distinct CDR3 sequences, around 24% found once; its top ten account for approximately 0.48%. These same records also appear under a second study, on yellow fever vaccine responses in identical twins.

Sequences were obtained from CD4+ T cells sorted from blood. The V gene is TRBV19, the J gene TRBJ2-6; weak D call: TRBD2 (6 bases). The clonotype comes from a woman under 30 in good health. CDR3 coding DNA: TGTGCCAGTAGTATAGGAGCCGGGAGCTCTGGGGCCAACGTCCTGACTTTC. Encoded protein: CASSIGAGSSGANVLTF.